This T cell receptor (beta chain) originates from a study of early stage breast cancer tumors. This clone was seen a handful of times. Germline V gene lookup returns CDR1 SGHTA and CDR2 FQGNSA. There are 15 residues in the CDR3. The V end was cut by 4 bases, the J end by 1 base, with 12 bases between. Each sample had two DNA replicates, 0.5 to 0.65 ug blood or roughly 1.4 ug tissue. Clones were sequenced by immunoSEQ multiplex PCR, and TCRdb holds only the in-frame ones, with some missing. The sample lists about 8,400 clones, 70% to 85% occurring once. The TCR sequence derives from a person in their sixties or seventies with breast cancer. V usage is TRBV7-2 and J usage is TRBJ2-3; no reliable D call. The sample consisted of normal breast tissue next to the tumor. CDR3 sequence: CASSSRVVGTDTQYF. The CDR3 nucleotides are TGTGCCAGCAGCTCCCGGGTGGTGGGCACAGATACGCAGTATTTT.